This record covers a single T cell receptor (beta chain). Its specificity is unknown. The data were obtained in a study of OX40 agonist ivuxolimab in advanced cancers. Study-level information: Dose-escalation patients were diagnosed with hepatocellular carcinoma, melanoma, renal cell cancer or head and neck cancer. Participants, 82.7% male, averaged roughly 60 years of age, ranging from roughly 20 to 85. Overall study findings and caveats: Certain nonresponders likewise exhibited a low normalized T-cell clonal expansion.

This table comes from immunoSEQ multiplex PCR, and its TCRdb copy is limited to in-frame clones, with some not included. The sample records about 48,000 clones, roughly 85% being singletons. CDR1 MNHNY and CDR2 SVGAGI come from the germline V gene (reference sequence). The CDR3 covers 13 residues. V dropped 2 bases and J dropped 10 bases, with 12 bases sitting between them. This rearrangement joins TRBV6-6 to TRBJ2-1, with D uncertain. The specimen was CD4+ or CD8+ T cells sorted from blood, collected in a trial of the OX40 agonist ivuxolimab. The sequence came from an adult with an advanced solid tumor such as melanoma, head and neck, liver or kidney cancer. CDR3 loop: CASSYGSDGEQFF. The CDR3 DNA follows: TGTGCCAGCAGTTACGGGTCCGATGGGGAGCAGTTCTTC.